This TCR beta chain was sequenced during a study of blood T cell repertoires in COVID-19. Study as a whole: The samples span acute and convalescent COVID-19 from the United States, Italy and Spain. PBMCs, B-cell-depleted T cells, or T cells provided the cDNA or gDNA that made up the material.

Authors' data handling: For nucleated cells, counts were estimated from reference gene primer amplification. The protocol was immunoSEQ multiplex PCR, while the TCRdb copy is restricted to in-frame clones and leaves out a portion. The V and J calls and clone size come from that table; D and trimming were worked out from the DNA. The data contain about 300,000 clones, 88% of them seen just once; the ten biggest clones take up 6.9%. This CDR3 comprises 19 residues. Germline V gives CDR1 SGHRS, CDR2 YFSETQ. Unmatched junction bases numbered 10, after V lost 2 bases and J lost 4 bases. This sequence originates from a woman in her 30s who had recovered from COVID-19. Input material: peripheral blood. The rearrangement joins TRBV5-1 to TRBJ2-6, with TRBD1 matching over 12 bases. The CDR3 loop is CASSFQFGTGGSGANVLTF. DNA for the CDR3: TGCGCCAGCAGCTTCCAGTTCGGGACAGGGGGCTCGGGGGCCAACGTCCTGACTTTC.